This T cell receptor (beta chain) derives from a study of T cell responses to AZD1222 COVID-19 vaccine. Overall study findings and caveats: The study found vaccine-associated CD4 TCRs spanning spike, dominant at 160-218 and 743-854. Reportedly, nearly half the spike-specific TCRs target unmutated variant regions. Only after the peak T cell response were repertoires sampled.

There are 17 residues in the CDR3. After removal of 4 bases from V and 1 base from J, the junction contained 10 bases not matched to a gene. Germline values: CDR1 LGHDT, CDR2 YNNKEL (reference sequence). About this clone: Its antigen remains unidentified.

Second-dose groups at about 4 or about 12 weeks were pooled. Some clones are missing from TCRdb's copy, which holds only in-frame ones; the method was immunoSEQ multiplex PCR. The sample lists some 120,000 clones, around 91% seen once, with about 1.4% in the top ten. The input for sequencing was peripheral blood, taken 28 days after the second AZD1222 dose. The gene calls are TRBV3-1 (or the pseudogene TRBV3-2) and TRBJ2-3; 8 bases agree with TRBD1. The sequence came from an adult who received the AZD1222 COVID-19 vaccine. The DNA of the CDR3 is TGTGCCAGCAGCCCCCACGACGGACAGGGCGGCACAGATACGCAGTATTTT. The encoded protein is CASSPHDGQGGTDTQYF.